The present TCR beta chain was sequenced within a study of blood T cell repertoires in COVID-19. Assay used: immunoSEQ multiplex PCR; TCRdb lists only in-frame clones, some missing. The table includes roughly 15,000 clones, approximately 86% detected once. This CDR3 contains 13 residues. Between the trimmed V and J ends, which lost 5 bases and 6 bases, there was a span of 10 bases. This clone was counted between two and nine times. The sequence came from a man between 45 and 60 years old with active COVID-19. Specimen: peripheral blood. The chain joins TRBV12-3 or TRBV12-4 to TRBJ2-2; weak D call: TRBD2 (6 bases). CDR3 sequence: CASSTGVAGELFF. The CDR3, as DNA: TGTGCCAGCAGTACGGGAGTGGCCGGGGAGCTGTTTTTT.